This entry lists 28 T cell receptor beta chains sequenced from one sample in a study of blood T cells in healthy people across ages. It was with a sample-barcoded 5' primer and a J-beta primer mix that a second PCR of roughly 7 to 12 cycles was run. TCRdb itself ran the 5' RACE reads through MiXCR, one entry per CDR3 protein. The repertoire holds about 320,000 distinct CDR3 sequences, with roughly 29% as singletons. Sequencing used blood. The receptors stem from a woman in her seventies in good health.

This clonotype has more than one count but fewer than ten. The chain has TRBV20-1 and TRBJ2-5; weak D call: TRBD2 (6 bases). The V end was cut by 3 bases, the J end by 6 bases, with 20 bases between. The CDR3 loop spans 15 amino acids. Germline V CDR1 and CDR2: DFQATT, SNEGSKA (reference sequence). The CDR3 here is CSARGRGKAHQTQYF. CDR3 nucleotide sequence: TGCAGTGCTAGGGGCCGGGGGAAAGCACATCAGACCCAGTACTTC.

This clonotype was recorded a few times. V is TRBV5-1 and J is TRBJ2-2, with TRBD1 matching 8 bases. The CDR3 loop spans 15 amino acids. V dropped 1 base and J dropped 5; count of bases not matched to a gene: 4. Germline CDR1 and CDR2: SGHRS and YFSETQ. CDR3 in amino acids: CASSLQGARTGELFF. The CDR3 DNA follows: TGCGCCAGCAGCTTGCAGGGGGCACGAACCGGGGAGCTGTTTTTT. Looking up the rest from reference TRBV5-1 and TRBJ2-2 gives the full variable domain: KAGVTQTPRYLIKTRGQQVTLSCSPISGHRSVSWYQQTPGQGLQFLFEYFSETQRNKGNFPGRFSGRQFSNSRSEMNVSTLELGDSALYLCASSLQGARTGELFFGEGSRLTVL.

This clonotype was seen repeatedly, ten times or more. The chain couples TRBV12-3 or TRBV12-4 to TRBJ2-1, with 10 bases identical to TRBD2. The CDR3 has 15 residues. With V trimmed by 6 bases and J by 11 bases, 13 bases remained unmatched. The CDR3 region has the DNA TGTGCCAGCAGCATAACTACCCTAGCGGGAGATCAGCAGTTCTTC. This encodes CASSITTLAGDQQFF.

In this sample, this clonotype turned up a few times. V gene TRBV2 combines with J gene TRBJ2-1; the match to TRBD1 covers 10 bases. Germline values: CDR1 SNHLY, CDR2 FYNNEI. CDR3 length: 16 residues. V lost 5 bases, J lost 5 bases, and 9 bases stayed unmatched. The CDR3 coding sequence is TGTGCCAGCAGTTTACCGGGACAGGGGAGTGACAATGAGCAGTTCTTC. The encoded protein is CASSLPGQGSDNEQFF.

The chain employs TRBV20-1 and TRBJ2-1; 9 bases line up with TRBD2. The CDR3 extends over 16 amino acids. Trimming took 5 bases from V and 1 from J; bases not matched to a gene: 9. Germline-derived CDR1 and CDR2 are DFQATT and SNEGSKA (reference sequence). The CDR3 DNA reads TGCAGTGCTCCTCGGTCTAGCGGGATTTCCTACAATGAGCAGTTCTTC. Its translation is CSAPRSSGISYNEQFF.

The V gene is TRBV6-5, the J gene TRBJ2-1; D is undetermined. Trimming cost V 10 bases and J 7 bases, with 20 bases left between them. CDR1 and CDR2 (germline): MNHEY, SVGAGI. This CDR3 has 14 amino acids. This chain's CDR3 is CATGSGLPGNEQFF. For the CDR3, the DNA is TGTGCCACCGGTAGTGGGCTACCAGGTAATGAGCAGTTCTTC.

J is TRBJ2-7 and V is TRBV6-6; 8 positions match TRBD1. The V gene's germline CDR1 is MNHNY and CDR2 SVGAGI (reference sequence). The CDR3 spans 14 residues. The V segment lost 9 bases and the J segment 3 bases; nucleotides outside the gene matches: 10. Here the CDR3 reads CASGGQVGSYEQYF. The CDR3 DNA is TGTGCCAGTGGGGGACAGGTCGGGAGCTACGAGCAGTACTTC.

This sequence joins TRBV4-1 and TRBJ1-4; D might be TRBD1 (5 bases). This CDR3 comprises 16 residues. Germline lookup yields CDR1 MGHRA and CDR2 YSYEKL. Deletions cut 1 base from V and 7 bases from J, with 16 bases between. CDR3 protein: CASSQAQGPYSEKLFF. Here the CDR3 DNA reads TGCGCCAGCAGCCAAGCGCAGGGTCCTTACTCTGAAAAACTGTTTTTT.

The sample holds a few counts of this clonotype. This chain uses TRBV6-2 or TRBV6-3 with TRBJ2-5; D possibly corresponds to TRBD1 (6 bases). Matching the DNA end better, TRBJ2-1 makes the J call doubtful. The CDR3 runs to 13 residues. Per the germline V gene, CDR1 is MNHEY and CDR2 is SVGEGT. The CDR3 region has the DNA TGTGCCAGCAGTTACTCCAGGGGTGGGGAGCAGTTCTTC. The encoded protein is CASSYSRGGEQFF.

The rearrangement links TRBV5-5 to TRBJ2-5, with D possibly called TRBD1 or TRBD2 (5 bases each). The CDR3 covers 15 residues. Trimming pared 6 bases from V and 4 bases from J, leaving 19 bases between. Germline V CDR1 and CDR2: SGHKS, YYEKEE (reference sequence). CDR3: CASNLTGTPRETQYF. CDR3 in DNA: TGTGCCAGCAACTTAACCGGGACCCCCAGAGAGACCCAGTACTTC.

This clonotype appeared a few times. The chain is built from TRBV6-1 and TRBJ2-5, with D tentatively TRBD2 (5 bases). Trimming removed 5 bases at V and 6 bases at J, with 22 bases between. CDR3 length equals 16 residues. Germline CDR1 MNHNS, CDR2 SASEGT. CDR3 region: CASSRSQVEAGQTQYF. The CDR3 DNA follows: TGTGCCAGCAGTCGTTCCCAAGTGGAGGCGGGTCAGACCCAGTACTTC.

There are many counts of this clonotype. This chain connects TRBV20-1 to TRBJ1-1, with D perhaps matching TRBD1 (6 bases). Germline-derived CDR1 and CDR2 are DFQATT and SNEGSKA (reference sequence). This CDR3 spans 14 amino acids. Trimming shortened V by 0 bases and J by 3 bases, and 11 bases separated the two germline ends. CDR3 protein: CSAREGAMYTEAFF. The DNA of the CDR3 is TGCAGTGCTAGAGAGGGGGCGATGTACACTGAAGCTTTCTTT.

The CDR3 DNA is TGCAGTGCTAGGGACGGGGACACCATATATTTT. This translates into CSARDGDTIYF. The chain uses TRBV20-1 and TRBJ1-3, with unresolved D. Germline V gives CDR1 DFQATT, CDR2 SNEGSKA (reference sequence). V lost 3 bases, J lost 8 bases, and 8 bases lay in between. The CDR3 has 11 amino acids.

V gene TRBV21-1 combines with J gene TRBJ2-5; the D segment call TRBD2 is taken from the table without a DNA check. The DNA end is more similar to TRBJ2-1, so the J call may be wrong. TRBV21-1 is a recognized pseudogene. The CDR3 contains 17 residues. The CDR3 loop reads CASSKAWGEGGYNEQFF. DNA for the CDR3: TGTGCCAGCAGCAAAGCTTGGGGGGAGGGAGGTTACAATGAGCAGTTCTTC.

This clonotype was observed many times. CDR3 DNA sequence: TGTGCCAGCAGTTCCCCCGGGACTAGCGGCCAAGAGACCCAGTACTTC. Translated, it gives CASSSPGTSGQETQYF. The chain carries TRBV28 and TRBJ2-5, with TRBD2 identical over 11 bases. Looked up from germline, CDR1 is MDHEN and CDR2 is SYDVKM. V lost 4 bases and J lost 1; bases outside the gene matches: 5. The CDR3 length is 16 residues.

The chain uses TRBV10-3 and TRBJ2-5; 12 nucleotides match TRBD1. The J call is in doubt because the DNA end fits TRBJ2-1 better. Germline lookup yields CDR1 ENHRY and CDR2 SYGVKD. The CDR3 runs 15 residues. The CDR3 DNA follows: TGTGCCATCAAAGAGCCGGGACAGGGGGCGAATGAGCAGTTCTTC. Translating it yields CAIKEPGQGANEQFF.

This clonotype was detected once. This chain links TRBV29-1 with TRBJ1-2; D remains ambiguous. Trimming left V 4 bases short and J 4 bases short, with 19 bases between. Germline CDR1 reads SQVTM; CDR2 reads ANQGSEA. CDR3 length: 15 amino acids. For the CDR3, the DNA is TGCAGCGTTGGGGGTATTCCGGCAGGAAGCTATGGCTACACCTTC. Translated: CSVGGIPAGSYGYTF.

The CDR3 sequence is CASSFAPIKDSENNEQFF. Written as DNA, the CDR3 is TGTGCCAGCAGCTTTGCCCCGATAAAGGACTCCGAAAATAATGAGCAGTTCTTC. This sequence joins TRBV5-6 and TRBJ2-5; the D gene is possibly TRBD2 (5 bases). The better agreement between TRBJ2-1 and the DNA end casts doubt on the J call. Germline CDR1 reads SGHDT; CDR2 reads YYEEEE. The CDR3 runs to 18 residues.

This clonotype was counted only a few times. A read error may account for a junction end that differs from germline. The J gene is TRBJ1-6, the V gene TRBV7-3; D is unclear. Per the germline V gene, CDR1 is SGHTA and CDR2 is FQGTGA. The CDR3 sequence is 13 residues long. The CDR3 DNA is TGTGCCGGCAGCTCGTCGGAGGGTTCACCCCTCCACTTT. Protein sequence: CAGSSSEGSPLHF.

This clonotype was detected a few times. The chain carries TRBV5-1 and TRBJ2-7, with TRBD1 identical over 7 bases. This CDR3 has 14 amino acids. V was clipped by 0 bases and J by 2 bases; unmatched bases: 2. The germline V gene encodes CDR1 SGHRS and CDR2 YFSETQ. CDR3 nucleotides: TGCGCCAGCAGCTTGGATCAGGGGGCCTACGAGCAGTACTTC. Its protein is CASSLDQGAYEQYF.

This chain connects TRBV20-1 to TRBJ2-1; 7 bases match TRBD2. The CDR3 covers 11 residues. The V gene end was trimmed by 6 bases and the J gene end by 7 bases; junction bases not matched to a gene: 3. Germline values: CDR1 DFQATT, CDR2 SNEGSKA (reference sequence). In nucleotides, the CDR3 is TGCAGTGCGAGGCGGGAGAATGAGCAGTTCTTC. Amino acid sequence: CSARRENEQFF.

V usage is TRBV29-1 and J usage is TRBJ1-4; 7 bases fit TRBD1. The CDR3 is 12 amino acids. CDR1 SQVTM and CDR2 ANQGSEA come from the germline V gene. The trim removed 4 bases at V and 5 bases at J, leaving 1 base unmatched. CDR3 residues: CSVVTGNEKLFF. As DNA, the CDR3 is TGCAGCGTTGTGACAGGGAATGAAAAACTGTTTTTT.

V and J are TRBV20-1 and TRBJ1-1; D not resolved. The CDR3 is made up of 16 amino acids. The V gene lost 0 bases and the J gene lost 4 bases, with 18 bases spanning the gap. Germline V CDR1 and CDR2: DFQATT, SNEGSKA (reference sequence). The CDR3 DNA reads TGCAGTGCTAGAGATCTGAAGGCGGCCCTCGTCACTGAAGCTTTCTTT. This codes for CSARDLKAALVTEAFF.

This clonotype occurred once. CDR3 protein: CASSMGGTKNIQYF. CDR3 DNA: TGTGCCAGCAGTATGGGAGGAACCAAAAACATTCAGTACTTC. The chain combines TRBV12-3 or TRBV12-4 with TRBJ2-4, with a possible D match to TRBD2 (6 bases). The CDR3 spans 14 residues. The V end lost 5 bases, the J end lost 2 bases, and 10 bases lay between the germline ends.

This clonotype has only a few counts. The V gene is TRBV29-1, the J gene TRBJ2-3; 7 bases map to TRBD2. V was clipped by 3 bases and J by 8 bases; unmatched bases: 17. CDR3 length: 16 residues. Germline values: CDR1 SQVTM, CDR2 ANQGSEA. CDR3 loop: CSVDFRREGRGVTQYF. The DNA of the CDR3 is TGCAGCGTTGATTTTAGGAGGGAGGGCCGTGGGGTTACGCAGTATTTT.

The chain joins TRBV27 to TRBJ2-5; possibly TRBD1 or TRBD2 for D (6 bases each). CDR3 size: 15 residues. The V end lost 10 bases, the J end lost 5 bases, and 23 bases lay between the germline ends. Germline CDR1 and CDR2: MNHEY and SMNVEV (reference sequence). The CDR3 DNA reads TGTGCCACTGGACCTGGGGGGCGGACGGGTGAGACCCAGTACTTC. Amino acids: CATGPGGRTGETQYF.

The CDR3 coding sequence is TGTGCCAGCAGCGTGGGCAGGACTAATGAAAAACTGTTTTTT. This codes for CASSVGRTNEKLFF. The rearrangement joins TRBV9 to TRBJ1-4; D is ambiguous. The CDR3 runs 14 residues. The V and J ends lost 2 bases and 2 bases respectively, with 7 bases between them. Germline V CDR1 and CDR2: SGDLS, YYNGEE.

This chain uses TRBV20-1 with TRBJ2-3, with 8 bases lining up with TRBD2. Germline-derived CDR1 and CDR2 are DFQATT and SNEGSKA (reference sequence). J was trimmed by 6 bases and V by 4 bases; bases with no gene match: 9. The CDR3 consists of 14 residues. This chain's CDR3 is CSAINREGRDTQYF. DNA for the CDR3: TGCAGTGCTATCAACCGGGAGGGCCGGGATACGCAGTATTTT.